This T cell receptor (beta chain) was sequenced in a study of PD-1 blockade in classical Hodgkin lymphoma. As to this clone: Its cognate antigen is unknown.

Each patient's relapse followed autologous stem cell transplantation, and brentuximab vedotin exposure varied. Clones were sequenced by immunoSEQ multiplex PCR, and TCRdb holds only the in-frame ones, with some missing. The table records over 11,000 clones, roughly three quarters of them present only once. The germline V gene encodes CDR1 MDHEN and CDR2 SYDVKM. The CDR3 has 17 residues. V was shortened by 3 bases and J by 0 bases, with 16 bases between the two germline ends. Study outcomes and limitations: The repertoire differences lack a defined cause, possibly disease activity or prior therapy.

The rearrangement uses TRBV28 and TRBJ2-3, with D possibly TRBD2 on 6 matching bases. The source was peripheral blood mononuclear cells (PBMCs), collected before the second cycle of nivolumab. The receptor was derived from a human donor with classical Hodgkin lymphoma. This CDR3 reads CASSFRGRQKSTDTQYF. CDR3 DNA sequence: TGTGCCAGCAGTTTCCGGGGGAGACAGAAGAGCACAGATACGCAGTATTTT.